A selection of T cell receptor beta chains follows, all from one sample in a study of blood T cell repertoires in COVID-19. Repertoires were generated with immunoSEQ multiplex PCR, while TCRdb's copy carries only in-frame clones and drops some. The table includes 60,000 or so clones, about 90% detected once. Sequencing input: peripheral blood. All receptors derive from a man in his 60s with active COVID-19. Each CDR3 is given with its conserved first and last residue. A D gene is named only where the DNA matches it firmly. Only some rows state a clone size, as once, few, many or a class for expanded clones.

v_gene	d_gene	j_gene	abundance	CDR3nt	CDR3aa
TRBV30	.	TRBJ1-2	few	TGTGCCCAGAAGTGGGGCAGAAATAACTATGGCTACACCTTC	CAQKWGRNNYGYTF
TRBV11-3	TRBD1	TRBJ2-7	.	TGTGCCAGCAGCTTCGCTCTGGTCAGGGGGCCCGACGAGCAGTACTTC	CASSFALVRGPDEQYF
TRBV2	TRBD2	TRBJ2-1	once	TGTGCCAGCAGTGAACTCGGGACTAGTACGGATGAGCAGTTCTTC	CASSELGTSTDEQFF
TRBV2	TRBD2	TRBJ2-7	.	TGTGCCAGCACCGCCCTAGCATCCGGGGGGGAGCAGTACTTC	CASTALASGGEQYF
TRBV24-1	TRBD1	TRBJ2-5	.	TGTGCCACCAGTGAGGGGACAGGGACCTACCAAGAGACCCAGTACTTC	CATSEGTGTYQETQYF
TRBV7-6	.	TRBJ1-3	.	TGTGCCAGCAGCTCCGGACTAGGGGCAGGAAACACCATATATTTT	CASSSGLGAGNTIYF
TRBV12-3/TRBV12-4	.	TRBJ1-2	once	TGTGCCAGCAGTCAGACCGGGGGTGGGGGCTACACCTTC	CASSQTGGGGYTF
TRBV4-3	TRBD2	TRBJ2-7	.	TGCGCCAGCAGCCAGGGACTAGCGGGACCCGCTTTGGAGCAGTACTTC	CASSQGLAGPALEQYF
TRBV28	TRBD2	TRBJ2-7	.	TGTGCCAGCAGTTTAGCGGGGGACTCCTACGAGCAGTACTTC	CASSLAGDSYEQYF
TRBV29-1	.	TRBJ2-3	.	TGCAGCCTTCAGGGGAGGGTCGACACAGATACGCAGTATTTT	CSLQGRVDTDTQYF
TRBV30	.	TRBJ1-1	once	TGTGCCTGGAAGCTTGGAGATCATGGAACTGAAGCTTTCTTT	CAWKLGDHGTEAFF
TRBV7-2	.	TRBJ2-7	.	TGTGCCAGCAGCTTAGCGGGCACCAAGGGGGCCTACGAGCAGTACTTC	CASSLAGTKGAYEQYF
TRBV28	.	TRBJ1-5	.	TGTGCCAGCAGTCCCAATGACCGACCCGGGCAGCCCCAGCATTTT	CASSPNDRPGQPQHF
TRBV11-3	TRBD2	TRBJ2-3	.	TGTGCCAGCAGCTTTTCTTTAGCGGGCCCTACAGATACGCAGTATTTT	CASSFSLAGPTDTQYF
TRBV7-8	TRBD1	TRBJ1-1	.	TGTGCCAGCAGCTTAGCGGGGACAGGGGCGGTCACTGAAGCTTTCTTT	CASSLAGTGAVTEAFF
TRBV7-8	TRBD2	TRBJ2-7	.	TGTGCCAGCAGCTTTGGGGGGGCCTACGAGCAGTACTTC	CASSFGGAYEQYF
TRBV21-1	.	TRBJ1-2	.	TGTGCTTGGGAGGGGGGCGACTATGGCTACACCTTC	CAWEGGDYGYTF
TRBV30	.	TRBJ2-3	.	TGTGCCTGGAGTGGGGCAGGGGTTGGAACAGATACGCAGTATTTT	CAWSGAGVGTDTQYF
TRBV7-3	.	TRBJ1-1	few	TGTGCCAGCAGCCGGCGGGCAGGAGCTACAGTTGAAGCTTTCTTT	CASSRRAGATVEAFF
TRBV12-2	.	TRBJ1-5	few	TGTGCAAGTCGCTTCCCCCACGACGGACACCGTAGCAATCAGCCCCAGCATTTT	CASRFPHDGHRSNQPQHF
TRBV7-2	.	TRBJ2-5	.	TGTGCCAGCAGCTTAGATCCCCCAGGGTCGTGGGAGACCCAGTACTTC	CASSLDPPGSWETQYF
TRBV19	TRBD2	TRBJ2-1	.	TGTGCCAGTAGCATCGGGACTAGCTCCTACAATGAGCAGTTCTTC	CASSIGTSSYNEQFF
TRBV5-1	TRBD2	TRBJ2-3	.	TGCGCCAGCAGCTTATGGGGACTAGCCGGCACAGATACGCAGTATTTT	CASSLWGLAGTDTQYF
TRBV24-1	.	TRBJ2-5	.	TGTGCCACCAGTGAGGCCGGGACTTACCAAGAGACCCAGTACTTC	CATSEAGTYQETQYF
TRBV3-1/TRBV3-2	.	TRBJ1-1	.	TGTGCCAGCAGCCACATGGGGGGAGGCTCTGAAGCTTTCTTT	CASSHMGGGSEAFF